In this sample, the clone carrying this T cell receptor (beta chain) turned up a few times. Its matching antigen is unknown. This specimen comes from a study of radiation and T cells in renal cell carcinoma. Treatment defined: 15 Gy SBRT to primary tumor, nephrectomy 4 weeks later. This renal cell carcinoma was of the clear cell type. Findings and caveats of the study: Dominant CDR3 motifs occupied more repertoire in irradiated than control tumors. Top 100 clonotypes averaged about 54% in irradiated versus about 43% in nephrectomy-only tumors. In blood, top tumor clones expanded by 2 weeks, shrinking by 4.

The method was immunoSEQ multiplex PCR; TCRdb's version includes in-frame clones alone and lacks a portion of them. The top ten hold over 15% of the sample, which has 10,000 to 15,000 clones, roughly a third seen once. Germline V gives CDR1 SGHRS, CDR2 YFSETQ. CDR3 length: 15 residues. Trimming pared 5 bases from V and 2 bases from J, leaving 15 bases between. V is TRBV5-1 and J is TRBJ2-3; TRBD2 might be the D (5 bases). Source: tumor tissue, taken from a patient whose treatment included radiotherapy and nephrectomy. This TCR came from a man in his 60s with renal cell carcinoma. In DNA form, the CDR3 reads TGCGCCAGCAGGTCATTGGGAGCGTCCACAGATACGCAGTATTTT. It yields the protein CASRSLGASTDTQYF.